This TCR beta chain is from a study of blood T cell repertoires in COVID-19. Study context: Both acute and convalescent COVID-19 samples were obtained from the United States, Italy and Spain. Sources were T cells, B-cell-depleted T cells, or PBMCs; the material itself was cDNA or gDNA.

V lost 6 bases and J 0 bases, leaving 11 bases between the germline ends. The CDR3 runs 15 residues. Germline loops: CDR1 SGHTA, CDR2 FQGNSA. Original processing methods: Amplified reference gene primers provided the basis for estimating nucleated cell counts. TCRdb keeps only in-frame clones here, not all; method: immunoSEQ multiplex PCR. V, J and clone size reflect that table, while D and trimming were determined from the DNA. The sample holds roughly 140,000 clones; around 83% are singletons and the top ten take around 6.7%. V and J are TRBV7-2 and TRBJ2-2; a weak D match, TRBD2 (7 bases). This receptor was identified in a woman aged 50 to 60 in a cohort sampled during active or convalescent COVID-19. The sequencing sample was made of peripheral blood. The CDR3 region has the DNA TGTGCCAGCAGAGGGGGGGGCGCGAACACCGGGGAGCTGTTTTTT. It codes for CASRGGGANTGELFF.